This T cell receptor beta chain was sequenced for a study of beta chain features in type 1 diabetes. This clone came up a few times. Its cognate antigen is unknown. CD4+ naive, central memory, regulatory and stem cell-like memory subsets were isolated by sorting on CD45RO/CCR7/CD25/CD127/CD95/CD27. Purity of each sorted population was above 95%. All of the isolated RNA was reverse transcribed, so expressed TCRB transcripts were sequenced. Sequencing used immunoSEQ multiplex PCR; TCRdb keeps in-frame clones, though not all of them. The sample yields about 660,000 clones, about 14% seen once. The CDR3 sequence is 16 residues long. The germline V gene encodes CDR1 ENHRY and CDR2 SYGVKD. Trimming shortened V by 2 bases and J by 1 base, and 11 bases separated the two germline ends. Study-wide points: Whatever favoring of shorter templates PCR might show would apply equally to patients and controls. Moderately but significantly shorter TCRB CDR3s were found in Type 1 diabetes patients in all four CD4+ subsets.

The sequencing input was naive CD4+ T cells from blood. This clonotype originated in a man aged 18 to 30 with type 1 diabetes. This chain links TRBV10-3 with TRBJ2-2; a possible D gene is TRBD1 (6 bases). The CDR3 region has the DNA TGTGCCATCAGTGAGAACAGGGTCGTGAACACCGGGGAGCTGTTTTTT. This codes for CAISENRVVNTGELFF.